What follows describes a single T cell receptor (beta chain). The protocol was immunoSEQ multiplex PCR, while the TCRdb copy is restricted to in-frame clones and leaves out a portion. Seen here are approximately 230,000 clones, about 80% observed once, and the top ten hold 15%. The sample originates from a study of blood T cell repertoires in COVID-19. As for the study in general: Italy, Spain and the United States were the sources of the convalescent and acute COVID-19 samples. In each case, the material was cDNA or gDNA derived from T cells, B-cell-depleted T cells, or PBMCs.

CDR3 length: 14 residues. The germline V gene encodes CDR1 LNHDA and CDR2 SQIVND (reference sequence). The germline V and J ends were trimmed by 3 bases and 1 base, with 7 bases remaining between them. Membership in each cohort depended on participant-reported clinical history. Recovered status applied to Cohort 3 donors who had two consecutive negative PCRs. It also applied to those with clearance or with symptom resolution. The specimen was PBMCs or T cells enriched from blood (not recorded which). V gene TRBV19 combines with J gene TRBJ2-1; maybe TRBD1 (5 bases). The clonotype originates from a man aged 40-49 years who had recovered from COVID-19. The CDR3 DNA follows: TGTGCCAGTAGTATGCAGGGTTCCTACAATGAGCAGTTCTTC. Amino acid sequence: CASSMQGSYNEQFF.